This TCR beta chain was identified during a study of early T cells in non-severe SARS-CoV-2 infection. This CDR3 comprises 15 residues. The V end lost 1 base, the J end lost 0 bases, and 10 bases lay between the germline ends. Germline V CDR1 and CDR2: MDHEN, SYDVKM. Unique molecular identifier tags were affixed to discrete cDNA molecules. TCRdb processed the 5' RACE reads anew with MiXCR; each CDR3 protein has one entry. The table lists about 55,000 distinct CDR3 sequences, about 6.4% of them singletons. The chain carries TRBV28 and TRBJ2-7, with D maybe TRBD1 (5 bases). The clonotype originates from an adult who was a healthcare worker with PCR-confirmed SARS-CoV-2 infection or an uninfected control (not recorded which). Sequenced here: whole blood, sampled at baseline. This CDR3 is CASSLLQESSYEQYF. The CDR3 DNA is TGTGCCAGCAGTTTATTACAGGAAAGCTCCTACGAGCAGTACTTC.